This T cell receptor (beta chain) was observed in a study of cytomegalovirus exposure and HLA in healthy donors. PCR was performed using 60 Vbeta and 13 Jbeta primers. The repertoire was sequenced with immunoSEQ multiplex PCR; TCRdb's copy has only in-frame clones and lacks some. The sample shows about 260,000 clones, roughly 81% of them seen only once. The germline V gene encodes CDR1 SQVTM and CDR2 ANQGSEA. Trimming removed 4 bases at V and 1 base at J, with 7 bases between. The CDR3 is 12 residues long. Turning to this clone: Its target is unknown. The identical CDR3 is also encoded by other nucleotide sequences in the sample.

Whole-study findings and limits: The study dropped some indistinguishable V segments, TRBV6-2 and TRBV6-3 among them.

The chain employs TRBV29-1 and TRBJ2-5; no clear D gene. The specimen was PBMCs. This clonotype was obtained from a woman in her thirties or forties in good health and CMV-seropositive. Written as DNA, the CDR3 is TGCAGCGTTGTTCGCGGCCAAGAGACCCAGTACTTC. It codes for CSVVRGQETQYF.